This entry features one TCR beta chain sequence. These data come from a study of patients and donors after allogeneic stem cell transplantation. The germline V gene has CDR1 MNHEY and CDR2 SMNVEV (reference sequence). The CDR3 sequence is 13 residues long. V lost 4 bases and J lost 3, with 9 bases in between. From the RT-PCR reads, TCRdb called clonotypes with MiXCR, one entry per CDR3 protein. The data show some 24,000 distinct CDR3 sequences, less than 45% seen once. The TCR sequence derives from a human donor who was either an allogeneic HSCT recipient or a stem cell or donor lymphocyte infusion donor (not recorded which). It is not recorded whose cells these are; they may come from a transplant donor. The sequenced sample was blood, either unsorted or a sorted T cell fraction (not recorded which). This chain uses TRBV27 with TRBJ1-2; possibly TRBD1 for D (5 bases). The CDR3 sequence is CASSSGGYYGYTF. For the CDR3, the DNA is TGTGCCAGCAGTTCGGGGGGGTACTATGGCTACACCTTC.